This entry describes one T cell receptor (beta chain). Its antigen is still unknown. The sample comes from a study of shared clonotypes between healthy human individuals. Study conclusions and caveats: Represented genetic and exposure-history diversity was restricted by having few donors.

The CDR3 consists of 17 residues. J gave up 5 bases and V 3 bases, and 9 bases lay outside the gene matches. Germline assignment: CDR1 MGHDK and CDR2 SYGVNS. The material for each subset, its genomic DNA, was split evenly across several immunoSEQ plates. Sorted-subset replicate PCRs used approximately 180 ng of genomic DNA. This amount corresponded to approximately 30,000 T cell genomes. Profiled with immunoSEQ multiplex PCR; TCRdb holds only in-frame clones, not every one. The sample lists approximately 1.4 million clones; 95% to 99% were seen once. V and J are TRBV25-1 and TRBJ2-3; 12 bases are shared with TRBD2. The receptor was isolated from a young man in good health. Sequencing was carried out using naive CD4+ T cells sorted from blood. The subset: CD45RA+ positively selected. The CDR3 DNA sequence: TGTGCCAGCAGTGAGACCCCCGGGACTAGCGGGCGAGATACGCAGTATTTT. It translates to CASSETPGTSGRDTQYF.